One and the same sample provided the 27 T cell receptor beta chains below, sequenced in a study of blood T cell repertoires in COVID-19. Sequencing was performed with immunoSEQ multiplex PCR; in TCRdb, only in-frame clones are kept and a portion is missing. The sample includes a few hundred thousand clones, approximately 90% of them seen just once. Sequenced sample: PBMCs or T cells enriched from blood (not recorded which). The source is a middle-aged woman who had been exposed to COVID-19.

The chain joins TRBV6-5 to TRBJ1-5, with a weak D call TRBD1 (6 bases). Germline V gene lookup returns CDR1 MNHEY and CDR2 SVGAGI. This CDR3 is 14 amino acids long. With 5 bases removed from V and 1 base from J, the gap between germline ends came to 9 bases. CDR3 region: CASSRGQSNQPQHF. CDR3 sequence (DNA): TGTGCCAGCAGTCGAGGACAGAGCAATCAGCCCCAGCATTTT.

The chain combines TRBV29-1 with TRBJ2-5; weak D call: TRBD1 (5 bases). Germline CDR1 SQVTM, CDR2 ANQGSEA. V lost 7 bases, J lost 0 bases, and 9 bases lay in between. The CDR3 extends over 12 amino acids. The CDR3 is CSESGYQETQYF. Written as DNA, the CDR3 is TGCAGCGAGTCAGGGTACCAAGAGACCCAGTACTTC.

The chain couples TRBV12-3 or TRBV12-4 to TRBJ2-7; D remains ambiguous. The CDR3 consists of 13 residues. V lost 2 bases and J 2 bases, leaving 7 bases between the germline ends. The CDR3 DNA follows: TGTGCCAGCAGTTTAAACATCCCCTACGAGCAGTACTTC. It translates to CASSLNIPYEQYF.

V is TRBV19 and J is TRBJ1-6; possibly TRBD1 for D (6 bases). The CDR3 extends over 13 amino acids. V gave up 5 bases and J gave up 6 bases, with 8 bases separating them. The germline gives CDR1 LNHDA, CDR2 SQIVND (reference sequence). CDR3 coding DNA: TGTGCCAGTAGTGACAGGATTAATTCACCCCTCCACTTT. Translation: CASSDRINSPLHF.

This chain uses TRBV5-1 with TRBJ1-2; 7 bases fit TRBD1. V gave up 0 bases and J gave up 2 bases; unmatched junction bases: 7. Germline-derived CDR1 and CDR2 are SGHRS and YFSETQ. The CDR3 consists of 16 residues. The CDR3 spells CASSLAGGRGNYGYTF. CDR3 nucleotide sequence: TGCGCCAGCAGCTTGGCCGGGGGCAGGGGGAACTATGGCTACACCTTC.

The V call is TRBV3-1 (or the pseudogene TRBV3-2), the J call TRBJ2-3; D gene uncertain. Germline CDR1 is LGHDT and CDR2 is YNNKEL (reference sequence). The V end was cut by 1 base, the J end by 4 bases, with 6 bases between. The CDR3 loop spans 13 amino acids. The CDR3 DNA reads TGTGCCAGCAGCCAAGGCTATGCAGATACGCAGTATTTT. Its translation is CASSQGYADTQYF.

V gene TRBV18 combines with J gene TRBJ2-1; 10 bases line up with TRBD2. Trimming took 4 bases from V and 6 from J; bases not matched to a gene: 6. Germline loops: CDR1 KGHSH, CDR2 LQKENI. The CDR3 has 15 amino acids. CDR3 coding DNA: TGTGCCAGCTCACTACTAGCGGGAAGGGGCAATGAGCAGTTCTTC. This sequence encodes CASSLLAGRGNEQFF.

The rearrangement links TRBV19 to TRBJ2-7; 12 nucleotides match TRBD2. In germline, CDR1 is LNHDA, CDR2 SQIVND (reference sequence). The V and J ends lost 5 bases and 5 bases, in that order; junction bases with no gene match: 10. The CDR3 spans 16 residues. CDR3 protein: CASSARLAGDGDEQYF. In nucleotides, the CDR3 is TGTGCCAGTAGTGCCCGACTAGCGGGAGACGGCGACGAGCAGTACTTC.

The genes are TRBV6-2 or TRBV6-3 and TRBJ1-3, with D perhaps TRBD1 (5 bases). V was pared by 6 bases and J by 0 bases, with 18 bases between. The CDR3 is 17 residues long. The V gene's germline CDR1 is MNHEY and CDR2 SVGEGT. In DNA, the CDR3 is TGTGCCAGCAGCCCTGGGGGAGGGGCATTCTCTGGAAACACCATATATTTT. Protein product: CASSPGGGAFSGNTIYF.

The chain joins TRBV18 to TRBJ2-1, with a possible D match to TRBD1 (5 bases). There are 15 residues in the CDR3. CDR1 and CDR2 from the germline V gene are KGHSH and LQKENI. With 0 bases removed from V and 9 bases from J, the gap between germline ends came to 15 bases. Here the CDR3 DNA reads TGTGCCAGCTCACCACCGGAAGTAGGGGCTGGTGAGCAGTTCTTC. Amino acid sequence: CASSPPEVGAGEQFF.

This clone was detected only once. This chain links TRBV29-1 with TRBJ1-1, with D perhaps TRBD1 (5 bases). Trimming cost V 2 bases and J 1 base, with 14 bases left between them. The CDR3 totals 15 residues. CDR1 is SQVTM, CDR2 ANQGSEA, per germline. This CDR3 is CSVEYGREGNTEAFF. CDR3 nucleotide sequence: TGCAGCGTTGAATATGGCAGGGAGGGGAACACTGAAGCTTTCTTT.

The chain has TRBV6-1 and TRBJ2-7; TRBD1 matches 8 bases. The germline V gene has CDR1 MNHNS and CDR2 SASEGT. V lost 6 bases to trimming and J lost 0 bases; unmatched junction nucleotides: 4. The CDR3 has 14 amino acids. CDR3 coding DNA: TGTGCCAGCAGGCAACAGGGGGTCTCCTACGAGCAGTACTTC. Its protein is CASRQQGVSYEQYF.

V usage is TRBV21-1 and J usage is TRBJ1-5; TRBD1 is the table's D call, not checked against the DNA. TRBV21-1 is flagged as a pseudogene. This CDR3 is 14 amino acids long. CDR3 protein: CASLHQESNQPQHF. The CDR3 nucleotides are TGTGCCAGCCTCCATCAGGAAAGCAATCAGCCCCAGCATTTT.

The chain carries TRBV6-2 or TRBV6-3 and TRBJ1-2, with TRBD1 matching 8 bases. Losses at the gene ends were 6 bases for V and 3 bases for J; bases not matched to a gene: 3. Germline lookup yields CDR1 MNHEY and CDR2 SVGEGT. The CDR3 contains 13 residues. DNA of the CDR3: TGTGCCAGCAGCCAACAGGGGGACTATGGCTACACCTTC. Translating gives CASSQQGDYGYTF.

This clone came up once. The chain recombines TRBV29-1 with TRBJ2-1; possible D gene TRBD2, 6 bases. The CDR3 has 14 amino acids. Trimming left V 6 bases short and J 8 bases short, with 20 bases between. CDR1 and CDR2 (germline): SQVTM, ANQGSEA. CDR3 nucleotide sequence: TGCAGCGTCGACGACGGGAGAGGTCCGGATGAGCAGTTCTTC. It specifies CSVDDGRGPDEQFF.

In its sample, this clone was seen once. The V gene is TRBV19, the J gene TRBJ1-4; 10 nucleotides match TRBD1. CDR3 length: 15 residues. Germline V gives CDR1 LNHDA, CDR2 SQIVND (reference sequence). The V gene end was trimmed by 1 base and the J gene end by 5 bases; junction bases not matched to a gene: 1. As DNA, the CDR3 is TGTGCCAGTAGTATAGGACAGGGGGCGAATGAAAAACTGTTTTTT. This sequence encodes CASSIGQGANEKLFF.

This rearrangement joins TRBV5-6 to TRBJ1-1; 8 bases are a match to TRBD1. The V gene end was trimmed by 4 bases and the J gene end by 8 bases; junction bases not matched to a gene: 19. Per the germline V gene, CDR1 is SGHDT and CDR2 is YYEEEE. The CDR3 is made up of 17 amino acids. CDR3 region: CASSLFGQGPSSTEAFF. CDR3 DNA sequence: TGTGCCAGCAGCCTGTTTGGACAGGGCCCGTCCTCTACAGAAGCTTTCTTT.

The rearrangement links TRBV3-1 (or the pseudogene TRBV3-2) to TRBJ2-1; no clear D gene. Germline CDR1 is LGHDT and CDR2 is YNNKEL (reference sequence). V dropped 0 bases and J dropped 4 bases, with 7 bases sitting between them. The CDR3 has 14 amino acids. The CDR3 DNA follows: TGTGCCAGCAGCCAAGAACTGGTATACAATGAGCAGTTCTTC. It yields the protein CASSQELVYNEQFF.

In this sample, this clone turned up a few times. As DNA, the CDR3 is TGTGCCAGCAGCCAGGGCGCCGCTCCTTCCTACGAGCAGTACTTC. The encoded protein is CASSQGAAPSYEQYF. This chain connects TRBV5-6 to TRBJ2-7, with a tentative D call TRBD1 (5 bases). This CDR3 has 15 amino acids. CDR1 and CDR2 (germline): SGHDT, YYEEEE. V was cut by 4 bases and J by 1 base, with 15 bases left in between.

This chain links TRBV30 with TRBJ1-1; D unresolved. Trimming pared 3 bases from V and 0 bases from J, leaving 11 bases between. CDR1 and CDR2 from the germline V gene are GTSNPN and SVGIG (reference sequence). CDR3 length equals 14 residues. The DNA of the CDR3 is TGTGCCTGGAGCCTAGAGATACTGAACACTGAAGCTTTCTTT. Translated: CAWSLEILNTEAFF.

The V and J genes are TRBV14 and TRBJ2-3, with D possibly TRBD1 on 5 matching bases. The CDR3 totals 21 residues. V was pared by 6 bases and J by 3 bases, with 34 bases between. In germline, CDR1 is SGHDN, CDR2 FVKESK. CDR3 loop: CASSPSRSRNLVQGRTDTQYF. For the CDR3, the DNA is TGTGCCAGCAGTCCGAGTCGTTCCCGCAATCTCGTGCAGGGTAGGACAGATACGCAGTATTTT.

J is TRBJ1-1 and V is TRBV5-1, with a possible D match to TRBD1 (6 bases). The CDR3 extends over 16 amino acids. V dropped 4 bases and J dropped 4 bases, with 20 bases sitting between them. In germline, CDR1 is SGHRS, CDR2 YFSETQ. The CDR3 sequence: CASSRSQGLDSTEAFF. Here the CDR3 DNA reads TGCGCCAGCAGCAGATCCCAGGGGTTGGACAGCACTGAAGCTTTCTTT.

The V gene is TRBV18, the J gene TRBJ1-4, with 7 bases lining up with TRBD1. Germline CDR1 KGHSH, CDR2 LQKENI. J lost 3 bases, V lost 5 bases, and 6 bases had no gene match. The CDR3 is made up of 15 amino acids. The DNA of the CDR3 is TGTGCCAGCTCAGTACAGGGGCAATCTAATGAAAAACTGTTTTTT. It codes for CASSVQGQSNEKLFF.

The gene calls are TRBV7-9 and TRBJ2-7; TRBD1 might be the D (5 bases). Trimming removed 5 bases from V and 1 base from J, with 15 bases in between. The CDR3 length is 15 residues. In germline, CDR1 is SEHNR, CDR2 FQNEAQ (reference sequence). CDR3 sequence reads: CASSVTGYRSYEQYF. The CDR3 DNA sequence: TGTGCCAGCAGCGTAACAGGCTACAGGTCCTACGAGCAGTACTTC.

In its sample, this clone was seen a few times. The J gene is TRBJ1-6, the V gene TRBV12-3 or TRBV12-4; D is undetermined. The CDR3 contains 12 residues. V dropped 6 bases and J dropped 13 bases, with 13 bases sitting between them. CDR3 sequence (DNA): TGTGCCAGCAGCCTCTCTCTCGGGCCCCTCCACTTT. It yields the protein CASSLSLGPLHF.

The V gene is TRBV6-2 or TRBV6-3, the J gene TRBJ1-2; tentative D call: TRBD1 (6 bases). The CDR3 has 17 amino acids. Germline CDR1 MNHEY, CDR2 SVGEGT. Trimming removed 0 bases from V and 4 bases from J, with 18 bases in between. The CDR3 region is CASSYSTGQPNPYGYTF. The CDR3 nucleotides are TGTGCCAGCAGTTACTCGACCGGACAGCCCAATCCCTATGGCTACACCTTC.

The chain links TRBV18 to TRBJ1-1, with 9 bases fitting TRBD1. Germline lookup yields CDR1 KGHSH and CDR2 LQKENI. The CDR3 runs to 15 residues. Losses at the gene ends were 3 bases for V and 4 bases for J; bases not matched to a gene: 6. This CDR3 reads CASSPKQGAVTEAFF. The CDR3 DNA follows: TGTGCCAGCTCACCCAAACAGGGGGCGGTCACTGAAGCTTTCTTT.